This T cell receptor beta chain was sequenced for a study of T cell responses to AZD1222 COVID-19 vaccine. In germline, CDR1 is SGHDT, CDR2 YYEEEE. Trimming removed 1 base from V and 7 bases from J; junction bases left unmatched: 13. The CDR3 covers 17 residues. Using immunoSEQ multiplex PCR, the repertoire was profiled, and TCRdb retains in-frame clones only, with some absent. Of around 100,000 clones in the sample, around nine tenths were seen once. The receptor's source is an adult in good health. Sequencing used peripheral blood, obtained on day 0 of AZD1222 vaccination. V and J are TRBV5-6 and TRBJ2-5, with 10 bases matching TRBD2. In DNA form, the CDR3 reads TGTGCCAGCAGCTTGATCCCCCCAGCGGGGGGGCCCGGGACCCAGTACTTC. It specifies CASSLIPPAGGPGTQYF.